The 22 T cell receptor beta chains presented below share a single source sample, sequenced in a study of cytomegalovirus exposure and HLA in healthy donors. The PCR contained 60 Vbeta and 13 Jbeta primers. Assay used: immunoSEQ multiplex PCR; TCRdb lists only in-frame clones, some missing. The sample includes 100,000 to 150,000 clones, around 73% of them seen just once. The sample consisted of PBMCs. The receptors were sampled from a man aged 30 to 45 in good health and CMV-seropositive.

In nucleotides, the CDR3 is TGTGCCAGCAGTCAACAGGTCTCTGGCTACACCTTC. Translating it yields CASSQQVSGYTF. The genes are TRBV28 and TRBJ1-2; possibly TRBD1 for D (5 bases). CDR1 and CDR2 from the germline V gene are MDHEN and SYDVKM. Deletions cut 5 bases from V and 7 bases from J, with 11 bases between. The CDR3 loop spans 12 amino acids.

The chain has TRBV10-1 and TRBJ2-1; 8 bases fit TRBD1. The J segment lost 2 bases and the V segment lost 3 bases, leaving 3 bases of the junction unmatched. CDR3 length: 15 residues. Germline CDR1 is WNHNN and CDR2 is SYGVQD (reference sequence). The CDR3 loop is CASSERDRTYNEQFF. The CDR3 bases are TGCGCCAGCAGTGAAAGGGACAGGACCTACAATGAGCAGTTCTTC.

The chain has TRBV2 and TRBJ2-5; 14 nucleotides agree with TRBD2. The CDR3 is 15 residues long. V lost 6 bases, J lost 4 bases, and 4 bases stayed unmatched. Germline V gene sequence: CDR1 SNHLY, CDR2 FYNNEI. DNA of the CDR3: TGTGCCAGCAGCCTGACTAGCGGGAGGGGAGAGACCCAGTACTTC. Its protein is CASSLTSGRGETQYF. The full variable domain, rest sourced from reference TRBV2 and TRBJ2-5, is EPEVTQTPSHQVTQMGQEVILRCVPISNHLYFYWYRQILGQKVEFLVSFYNNEISEKSEIFDDQFSVERPDGSNFTLKIRSTKLEDSAMYFCASSLTSGRGETQYFGPGTRLLVL.

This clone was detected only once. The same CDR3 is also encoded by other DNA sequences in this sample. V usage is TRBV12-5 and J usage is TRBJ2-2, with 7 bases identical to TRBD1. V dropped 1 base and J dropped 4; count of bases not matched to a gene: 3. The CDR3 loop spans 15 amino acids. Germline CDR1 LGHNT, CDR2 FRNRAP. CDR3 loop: CASGLGQGGTGELFF. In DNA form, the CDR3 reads TGTGCTAGTGGTTTGGGACAGGGCGGCACCGGGGAGCTGTTTTTT.

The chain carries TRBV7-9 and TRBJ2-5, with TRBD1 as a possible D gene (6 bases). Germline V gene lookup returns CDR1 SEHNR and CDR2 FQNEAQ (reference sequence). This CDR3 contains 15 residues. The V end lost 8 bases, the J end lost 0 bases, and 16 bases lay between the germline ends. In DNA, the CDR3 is TGTGCCAGCCCGGGTGCCGGACAGTACCAAGAGACCCAGTACTTC. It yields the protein CASPGAGQYQETQYF.

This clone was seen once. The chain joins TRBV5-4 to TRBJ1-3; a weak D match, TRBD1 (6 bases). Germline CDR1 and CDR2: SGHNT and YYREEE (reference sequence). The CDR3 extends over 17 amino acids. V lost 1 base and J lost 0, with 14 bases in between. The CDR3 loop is CASSLIGPDSSGNTIYF. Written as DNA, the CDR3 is TGTGCCAGCAGCTTGATCGGCCCGGACAGCTCTGGAAACACCATATATTTT.

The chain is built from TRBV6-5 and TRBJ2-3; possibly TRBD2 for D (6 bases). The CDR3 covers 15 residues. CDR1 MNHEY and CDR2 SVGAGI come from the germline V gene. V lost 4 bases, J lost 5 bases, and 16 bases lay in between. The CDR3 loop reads CASSSLAEWGDTQYF. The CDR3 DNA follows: TGTGCCAGCAGTTCCTTAGCGGAGTGGGGAGATACGCAGTATTTT.

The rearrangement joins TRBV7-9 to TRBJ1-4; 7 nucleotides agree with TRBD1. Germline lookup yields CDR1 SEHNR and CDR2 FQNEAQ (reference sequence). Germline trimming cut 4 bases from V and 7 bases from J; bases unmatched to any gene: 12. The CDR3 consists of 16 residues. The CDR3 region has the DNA TGTGCCAGCAGCTCGACAGGGCAGGTTGGATCTGAAAAACTGTTTTTT. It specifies CASSSTGQVGSEKLFF.

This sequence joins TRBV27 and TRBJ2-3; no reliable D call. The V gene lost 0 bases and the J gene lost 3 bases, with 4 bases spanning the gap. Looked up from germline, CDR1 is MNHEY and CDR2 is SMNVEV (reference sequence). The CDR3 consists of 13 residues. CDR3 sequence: CASSLSRTDTQYF. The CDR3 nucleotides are TGTGCCAGCAGTTTATCGCGGACAGATACGCAGTATTTT.

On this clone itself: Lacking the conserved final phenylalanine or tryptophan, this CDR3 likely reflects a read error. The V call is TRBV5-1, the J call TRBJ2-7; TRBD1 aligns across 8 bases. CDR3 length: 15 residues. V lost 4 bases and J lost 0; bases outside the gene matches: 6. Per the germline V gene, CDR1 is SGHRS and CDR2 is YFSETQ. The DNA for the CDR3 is TGCGCCAGCAGCCCCTGGACAGGGAGCTCCTACGAGCAGTACCTC. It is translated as CASSPWTGSSYEQYL.

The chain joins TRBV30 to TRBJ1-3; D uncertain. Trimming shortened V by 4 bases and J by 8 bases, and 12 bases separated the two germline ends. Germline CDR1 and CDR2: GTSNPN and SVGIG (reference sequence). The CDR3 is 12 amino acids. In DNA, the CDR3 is TGTGCCTGGACCCGGGGTGTCGACACCATATATTTT. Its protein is CAWTRGVDTIYF.

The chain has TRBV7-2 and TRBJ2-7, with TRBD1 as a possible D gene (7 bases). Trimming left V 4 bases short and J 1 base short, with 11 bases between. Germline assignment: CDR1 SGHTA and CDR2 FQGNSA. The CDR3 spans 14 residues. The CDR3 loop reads CASSSRGASYEQYF. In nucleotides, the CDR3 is TGTGCCAGCAGCTCCAGGGGGGCGTCCTACGAGCAGTACTTC. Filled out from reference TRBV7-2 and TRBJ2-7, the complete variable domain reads GAGVSQSPSNKVTEKGKDVELRCDPISGHTALYWYRQSLGQGLEFLIYFQGNSAPDKSGLPSDRFSAERTGGSVSTLTIQRTQQEDSAVYLCASSSRGASYEQYFGPGTRLTVT.

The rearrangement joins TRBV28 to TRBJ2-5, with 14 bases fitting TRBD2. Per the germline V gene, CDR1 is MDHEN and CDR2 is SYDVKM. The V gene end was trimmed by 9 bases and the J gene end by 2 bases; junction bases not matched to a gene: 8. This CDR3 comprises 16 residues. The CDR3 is CASRLAGGPQQETQYF. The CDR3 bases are TGTGCCAGTCGACTAGCGGGAGGGCCCCAGCAAGAGACCCAGTACTTC.

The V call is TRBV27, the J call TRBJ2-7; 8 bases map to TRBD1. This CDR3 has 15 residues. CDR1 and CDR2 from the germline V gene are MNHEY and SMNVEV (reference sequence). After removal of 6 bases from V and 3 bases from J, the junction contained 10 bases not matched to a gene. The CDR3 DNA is TGTGCCAGCAGACAGGCTCGGACAGGGATCTACGAGCAGTACTTC. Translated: CASRQARTGIYEQYF.

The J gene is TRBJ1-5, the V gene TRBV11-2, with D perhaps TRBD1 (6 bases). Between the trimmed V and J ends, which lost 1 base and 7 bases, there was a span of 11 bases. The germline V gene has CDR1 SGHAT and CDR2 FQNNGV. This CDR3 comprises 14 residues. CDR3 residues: CASSLGGRRQPQHF. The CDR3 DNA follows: TGTGCCAGCAGCTTAGGGGGGCGGAGACAGCCCCAGCATTTT.

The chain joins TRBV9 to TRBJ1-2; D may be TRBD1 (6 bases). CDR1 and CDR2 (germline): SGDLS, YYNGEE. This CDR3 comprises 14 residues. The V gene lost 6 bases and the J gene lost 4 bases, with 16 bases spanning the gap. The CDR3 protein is CASTHARGGYGYTF. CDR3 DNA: TGTGCCAGCACCCACGCCCGAGGGGGCTATGGCTACACCTTC.

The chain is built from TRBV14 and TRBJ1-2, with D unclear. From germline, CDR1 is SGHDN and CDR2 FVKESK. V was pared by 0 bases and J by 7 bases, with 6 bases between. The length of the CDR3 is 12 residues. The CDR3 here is CASSQDRLGYTF. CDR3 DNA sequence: TGTGCCAGCAGCCAAGATCGTCTTGGCTACACCTTC.

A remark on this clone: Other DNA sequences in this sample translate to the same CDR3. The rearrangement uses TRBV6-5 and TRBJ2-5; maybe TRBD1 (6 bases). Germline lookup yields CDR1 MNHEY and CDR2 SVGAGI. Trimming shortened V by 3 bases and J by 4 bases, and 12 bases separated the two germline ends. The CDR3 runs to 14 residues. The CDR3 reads CASSYSSRGETQYF. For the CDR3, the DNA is TGTGCCAGCAGTTATAGTAGCAGGGGAGAGACCCAGTACTTC.

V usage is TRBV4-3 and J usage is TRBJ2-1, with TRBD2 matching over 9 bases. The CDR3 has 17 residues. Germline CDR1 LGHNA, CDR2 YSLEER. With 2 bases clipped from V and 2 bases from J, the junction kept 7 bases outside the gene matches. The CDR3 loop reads CASSQPPRTSAYNEQFF. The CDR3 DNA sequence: TGCGCCAGCAGCCAACCCCCCAGGACTAGCGCCTACAATGAGCAGTTCTTC.

The CDR3 DNA reads as TGTGCCAGCAGCTGGGCGACAGGGGGGACCGAGCAGTACTTC. This sequence encodes CASSWATGGTEQYF. The rearrangement joins TRBV5-5 to TRBJ2-7; 9 bases agree with TRBD1. This CDR3 is built from 14 residues. CDR1 and CDR2 from the germline V gene are SGHKS and YYEKEE (reference sequence). The junction had 7 bases not matched to a gene; V was cut back by 3 bases and J by 6 bases.

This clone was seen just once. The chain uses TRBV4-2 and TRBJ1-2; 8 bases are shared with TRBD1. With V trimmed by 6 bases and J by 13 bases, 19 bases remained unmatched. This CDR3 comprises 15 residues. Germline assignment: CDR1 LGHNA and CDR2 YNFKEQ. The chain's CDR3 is CASRLDRGQSGSITF. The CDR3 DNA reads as TGTGCCAGCAGGCTTGACAGGGGCCAGTCCGGTTCTATCACCTTC.

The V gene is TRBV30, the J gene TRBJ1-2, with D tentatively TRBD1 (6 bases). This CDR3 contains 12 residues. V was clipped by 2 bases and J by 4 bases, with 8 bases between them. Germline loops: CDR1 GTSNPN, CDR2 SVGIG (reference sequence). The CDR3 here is CAWSTTGYGYTF. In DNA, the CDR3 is TGTGCCTGGAGTACGACAGGCTATGGCTACACCTTC.